These T cell receptor beta chains were read from a single sample in a study of T-cell reconstitution after alpha-beta-depleted transplantation in children. One entry per CDR3 protein results from TCRdb running MiXCR on the PCR reads. Among roughly 120,000 distinct CDR3 sequences listed, about a tenth were seen once. The source was PBMCs from the stem cell graft donor, collected from the stem cell graft. These receptors were obtained from a human donor who donated a stem cell graft to a child with acute lymphoblastic leukemia. Both conserved end residues are trimmed from each CDR3.

j_call v_call cdr3_aa
TRBJ2-2 TRBV11-1 ASSGFLGLAGGHTGELF
TRBJ2-7 TRBV27 ASSLSQGSYEQY
TRBJ2-4 TRBV5-5 ASTERIAKNIQY
TRBJ2-3 TRBV6-5 ASSYWGRLTDTQY
TRBJ2-5 TRBV6-5 ASSYSITSRPPTQY
TRBJ2-7 TRBV4-2 ASSPELSGSFEQY
TRBJ2-7 TRBV12-3/TRBV12-4 ASSLGLEQY
TRBJ2-6 TRBV28 ASSLSRGTGANVLT
TRBJ1-1 TRBV4-3 ASSRKQGNTEAF
TRBJ2-7 TRBV6-1 ASSEPVGIHWQY
TRBJ2-2 TRBV12-5 ASGFLGGPKTNTGELF
TRBJ2-2 TRBV6-1 ASTFSQYTGELF
TRBJ1-3 TRBV7-2 ASSTGNTIY
TRBJ2-2 TRBV29-1 SVETGKGAGELF
TRBJ2-1 TRBV11-2 ASSPGTSGLLNNEQF
TRBJ2-2 TRBV12-3/TRBV12-4 ASSPKRDNTGELF
TRBJ2-5 TRBV7-8 ASSLGGQGEETQY
TRBJ2-7 TRBV27 ASSSNSGRSYEQY
TRBJ2-5 TRBV18 ASSQGTDRGETQY
TRBJ2-1 TRBV12-3/TRBV12-4 ASSLTGEQF
TRBJ2-3 TRBV5-1 ASSVGLASTDTQY
TRBJ2-3 TRBV5-1 ASKTSGDPDTQY
TRBJ1-6 TRBV5-1 ASSLVKGELH